These 15 T cell receptor beta chains came from one sample sequenced in a study of blood T cell repertoires in COVID-19. The assay was immunoSEQ multiplex PCR, and TCRdb's table has in-frame clones only and misses some. The sample consists of about 200,000 clones, 70% to 90% of them appearing once. The specimen sequenced was peripheral blood. These receptors were taken from a woman aged 45-65 years with COVID-19, enrolled during active disease.

CDR3 in DNA: TGTGCCAGCAGGGGACTAGCCAGCTACAATGAGCAGTTCTTC. Translating it yields CASRGLASYNEQFF. The chain links TRBV27 to TRBJ2-1; 9 bases are shared with TRBD2. The V segment lost 6 bases and the J segment 3 bases; nucleotides outside the gene matches: 3. The CDR3 has 14 residues. Germline V lookup: CDR1 MNHEY, CDR2 SMNVEV (reference sequence).

This chain uses TRBV7-3 with TRBJ2-1; the match to TRBD1 covers 10 bases. The germline gives CDR1 SGHTA, CDR2 FQGTGA. The CDR3 consists of 15 residues. V was clipped by 5 bases and J by 7 bases; unmatched bases: 8. The CDR3 sequence: CASSPGQGDWNEQFF. The CDR3 DNA follows: TGTGCCAGCAGCCCCGGACAGGGGGATTGGAATGAGCAGTTCTTC.

This chain links TRBV19 with TRBJ1-1; D is perhaps TRBD1 (5 bases). This CDR3 has 14 residues. The germline V gene has CDR1 LNHDA and CDR2 SQIVND (reference sequence). The V and J ends lost 5 bases and 3 bases respectively, with 13 bases between them. For the CDR3, the DNA is TGTGCCAGTAGTGTGACAGTGGTCGACACTGAAGCTTTCTTT. It is translated as CASSVTVVDTEAFF. The full variable domain, its missing parts supplied by reference TRBV19 and TRBJ1-1, is DGGITQSPKYLFRKEGQNVTLSCEQNLNHDAMYWYRQDPGQGLRLIYYSQIVNDFQKGDIAEGYSVSREKKESFPLTVTSAQKNPTAFYLCASSVTVVDTEAFFGQGTRLTVV.

V gene TRBV4-1 combines with J gene TRBJ2-4; D ambiguous. This CDR3 has 17 residues. V shed 5 bases and J shed 0 bases, with 17 bases lying between them. Germline values: CDR1 MGHRA, CDR2 YSYEKL. The CDR3 DNA sequence: TGCGCCAGCAGCGACTTCCTCAGAAATTTAGCCAAAAACATTCAGTACTTC. As protein: CASSDFLRNLAKNIQYF.

The chain recombines TRBV25-1 with TRBJ2-7; D not certain. The CDR3 length is 14 residues. CDR1 and CDR2 from the germline V gene are MGHDK and SYGVNS. V shed 2 bases and J shed 2 bases, with 10 bases lying between them. CDR3 amino acids: CASSERGEAYEQYF. DNA for the CDR3: TGTGCCAGCAGTGAACGTGGAGAGGCCTACGAGCAGTACTTC.

The J gene is TRBJ1-4, the V gene TRBV15, with D tentatively TRBD1 (6 bases). The V and J ends lost 0 bases and 10 bases respectively, with 15 bases between them. This CDR3 spans 15 amino acids. Germline V CDR1 and CDR2: LNHNV, YYDKDF (reference sequence). This CDR3 is CATSRDPGTLRKLFF. Written as DNA, the CDR3 is TGTGCCACCAGCAGAGATCCAGGGACACTTCGAAAACTGTTTTTT. The full variable domain, in which reference TRBV15 and TRBJ1-4 provide the parts outside the CDR3, is DAMVIQNPRYQVTQFGKPVTLSCSQTLNHNVMYWYQQKSSQAPKLLFHYYDKDFNNEADTPDNFQSRRPNTSFCFLDIRSPGLGDTAMYLCATSRDPGTLRKLFFGSGTQLSVL.

With regard to this clone: Compared with germline, one end of the junction differs, possibly owing to a read error. V and J are TRBV7-2 and TRBJ1-6; tentative D call: TRBD1 (5 bases). The germline CDR1 and CDR2 sequences are SGHTA and FQGNSA. The CDR3 runs to 13 residues. In nucleotides, the CDR3 is TGTGCCAGCAGTTTAGGACAACTTTCACCCCTCCACTTT. Protein: CASSLGQLSPLHF.

This clone occurred once. J is TRBJ2-4 and V is TRBV10-1, with no clear D. Per the germline V gene, CDR1 is WNHNN and CDR2 is SYGVQD (reference sequence). The ends were cut back, 0 bases at V and 0 bases at J, with 3 bases in the middle. CDR3 length: 14 amino acids. CDR3 in amino acids: CASSESIAKNIQYF. The CDR3 DNA reads as TGCGCCAGCAGTGAGTCCATAGCCAAAAACATTCAGTACTTC.

This chain connects TRBV5-4 to TRBJ2-2, with a weak D call TRBD1 (6 bases). Germline loops: CDR1 SGHNT, CDR2 YYREEE (reference sequence). Trimming pared 0 bases from V and 0 bases from J, leaving 9 bases between. This CDR3 spans 16 amino acids. CDR3 sequence (DNA): TGTGCCAGCAGCTTGGGGGGACAAGCGAACACCGGGGAGCTGTTTTTT. It is translated as CASSLGGQANTGELFF.

The V gene is TRBV5-1, the J gene TRBJ1-1; 9 bases align to TRBD1. Germline trimming cut 2 bases from V and 5 bases from J; bases unmatched to any gene: 7. CDR3 length: 15 residues. Germline CDR1 SGHRS, CDR2 YFSETQ. The CDR3 is CASSFRDRVGTEAFF. The DNA of the CDR3 is TGCGCCAGCAGCTTCCGGGACAGGGTAGGGACTGAAGCTTTCTTT.

This CDR3 reads CAWSGTGLGFLADTQYF. The CDR3 coding sequence is TGTGCCTGGAGCGGGACGGGACTAGGTTTTCTTGCTGATACGCAGTATTTT. This sequence joins TRBV30 and TRBJ2-3; 8 bases are a match to TRBD2. Germline V gene data show CDR1 as GTSNPN and CDR2 as SVGIG (reference sequence). The CDR3 has 17 residues. J was trimmed by 6 bases and V by 3 bases; bases with no gene match: 17.

The chain links TRBV30 to TRBJ2-1; D may be TRBD2 (5 bases). The germline V and J ends were trimmed by 2 bases and 3 bases, with 11 bases remaining between them. CDR1 is GTSNPN, CDR2 SVGIG, per germline (reference sequence). This CDR3 contains 14 residues. Here the CDR3 reads CAWSRGRNYNEQFF. CDR3 in DNA: TGTGCCTGGAGTCGAGGGAGAAACTACAATGAGCAGTTCTTC.

This chain joins TRBV7-2 and TRBJ1-1; D may be TRBD1 (5 bases). Trimming removed 3 bases from V and 4 bases from J, with 18 bases in between. This CDR3 is 16 amino acids long. CDR1 SGHTA and CDR2 FQGNSA come from the germline V gene. The DNA for the CDR3 is TGTGCCAGCAGCTTTATCTCTCCAGGGCCGGGCACTGAAGCTTTCTTT. Translating gives CASSFISPGPGTEAFF.

The chain uses TRBV28 and TRBJ1-6; no clear D gene. With 10 bases removed from V and 0 bases from J, the gap between germline ends came to 7 bases. The CDR3 runs to 13 residues. The germline V gene has CDR1 MDHEN and CDR2 SYDVKM. CDR3 region: CAIGVSYNSPLHF. CDR3 DNA: TGTGCCATCGGGGTCTCCTATAATTCACCCCTCCACTTT.

The chain joins TRBV6-5 to TRBJ2-2; 11 bases align to TRBD2. The CDR3 spans 15 residues. Trimming took 4 bases from V and 6 from J; bases not matched to a gene: 4. The germline V gene has CDR1 MNHEY and CDR2 SVGAGI. CDR3 in DNA: TGTGCCAGCAGTTTCCGTAGCGGGGGGGCCGGGGAGCTGTTTTTT. Its protein product is CASSFRSGGAGELFF.